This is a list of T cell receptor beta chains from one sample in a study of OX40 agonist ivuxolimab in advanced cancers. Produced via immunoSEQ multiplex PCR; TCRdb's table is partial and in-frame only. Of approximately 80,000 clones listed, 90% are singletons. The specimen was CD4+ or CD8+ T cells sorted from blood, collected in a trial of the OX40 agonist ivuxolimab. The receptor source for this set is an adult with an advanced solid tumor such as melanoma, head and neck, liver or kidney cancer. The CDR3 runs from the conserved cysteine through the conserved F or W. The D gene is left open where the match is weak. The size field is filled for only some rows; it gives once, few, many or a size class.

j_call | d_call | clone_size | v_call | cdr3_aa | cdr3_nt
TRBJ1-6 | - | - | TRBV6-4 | CASSGGVYNSPLHF | TGTGCCAGCAGTGGCGGCGTCTATAATTCACCCCTCCACTTT
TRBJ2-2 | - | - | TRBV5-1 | CASTYGNTGELFF | TGCGCCAGCACGTATGGGAACACCGGGGAGCTGTTTTTT
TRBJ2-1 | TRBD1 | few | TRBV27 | CASSPRGLRSSYNEQFF | TGTGCCAGCAGTCCGAGGGGGCTACGTAGCTCCTACAATGAGCAGTTCTTC
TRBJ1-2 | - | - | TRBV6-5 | CASSPKVLFGYTF | TGTGCCAGCAGCCCTAAGGTTCTCTTTGGCTACACCTTC
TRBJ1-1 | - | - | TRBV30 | CAWSSTEQGGLTEAFF | TGTGCCTGGAGCAGTACTGAACAGGGTGGTTTAACTGAAGCTTTCTTT
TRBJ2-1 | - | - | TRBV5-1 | CASSVNNEQFF | TGCGCCAGCAGCGTGAACAATGAGCAGTTCTTC
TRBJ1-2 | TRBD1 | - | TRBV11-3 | CASSSGGNGYTF | TGTGCCAGCAGCTCAGGGGGTAATGGCTACACCTTC
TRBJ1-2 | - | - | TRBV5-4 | CASSQRGYYGYTF | TGTGCCAGCAGCCAACGGGGGTACTATGGCTACACCTTC
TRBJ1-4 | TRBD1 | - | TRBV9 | CASGGVTGVEKLFF | TGTGCCAGCGGAGGGGTGACAGGGGTTGAAAAACTGTTTTTT
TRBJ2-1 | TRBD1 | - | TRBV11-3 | CASSAQGTGRDNEQFF | TGTGCCAGCAGCGCCCAAGGGACAGGGAGGGACAATGAGCAGTTCTTC
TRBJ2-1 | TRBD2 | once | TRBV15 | CATSSGSGTSGGASYNEQFF | TGTGCCACCAGCAGCGGCTCCGGGACTAGCGGGGGGGCTTCCTACAATGAGCAGTTCTTC
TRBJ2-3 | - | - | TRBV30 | CAWEAEFTDTQYF | TGTGCCTGGGAGGCCGAATTCACAGATACGCAGTATTTT
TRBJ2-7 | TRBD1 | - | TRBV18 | CASSPATGGYEQYF | TGTGCCAGCTCACCGGCGACAGGGGGCTACGAGCAGTACTTC
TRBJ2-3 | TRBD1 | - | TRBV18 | CASSLTGGTDTQYF | TGTGCCAGCTCGTTGACAGGGGGAACAGATACGCAGTATTTT
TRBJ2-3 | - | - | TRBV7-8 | CASSFFHTGTDTQYF | TGTGCCAGCAGCTTTTTCCATACCGGCACAGATACGCAGTATTTT
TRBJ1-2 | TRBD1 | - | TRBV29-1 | CSSAGTGEYGYTF | TGCAGCTCTGCCGGGACAGGGGAATATGGCTACACCTTC
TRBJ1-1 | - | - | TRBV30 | CAWSALRGRTEAFF | TGTGCCTGGAGCGCCCTTCGAGGGAGAACTGAAGCTTTCTTT
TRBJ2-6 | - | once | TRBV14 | CASSQDSGANVLTF | TGTGCCAGCAGCCAAGACTCTGGGGCCAACGTCCTGACTTTC
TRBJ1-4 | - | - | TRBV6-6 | CASLRGGSNEKLFF | TGTGCCAGCCTTCGCGGGGGCAGTAATGAAAAACTGTTTTTT
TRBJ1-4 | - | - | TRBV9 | CASSPSQGSTNEKLFF | TGTGCCAGCAGCCCCTCCCAGGGTTCAACTAATGAAAAACTGTTTTTT
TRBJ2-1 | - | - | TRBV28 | CASSLRQARRLYNEQFF | TGTGCCAGCAGTTTAAGACAGGCCCGGCGGCTCTACAATGAGCAGTTCTTC
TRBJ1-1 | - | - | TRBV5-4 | CASSLQMNTEAFF | TGTGCCAGCAGCTTACAGATGAACACTGAAGCTTTCTTT
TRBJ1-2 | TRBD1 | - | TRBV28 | CASRISTGQGDYGYTF | TGTGCCAGCAGGATCTCTACGGGACAGGGGGACTATGGCTACACCTTC
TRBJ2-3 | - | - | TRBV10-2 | CASIGIAPGSTDTQYF | TGCGCCAGCATTGGAATTGCTCCAGGGAGCACAGATACGCAGTATTTT
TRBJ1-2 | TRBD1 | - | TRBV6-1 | CASSVRDSGVYGYTF | TGTGCCAGCAGTGTCCGGGACAGCGGGGTCTATGGCTACACCTTC
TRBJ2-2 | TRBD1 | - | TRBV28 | CASSSGQGSTGELFF | TGTGCCAGCAGTAGCGGACAGGGTAGCACCGGGGAGCTGTTTTTT
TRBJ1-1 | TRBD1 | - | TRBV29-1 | CSAEGQSNTEAFF | TGCAGCGCTGAGGGACAGTCGAACACTGAAGCTTTCTTT
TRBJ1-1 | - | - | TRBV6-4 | CASSVSAEFSTEAFF | TGTGCCAGCAGTGTATCGGCAGAATTTAGCACTGAAGCTTTCTTT
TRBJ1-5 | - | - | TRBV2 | CASSRTRDSNQPQHF | TGTGCCAGCAGTAGAACCAGGGATAGCAATCAGCCCCAGCATTTT
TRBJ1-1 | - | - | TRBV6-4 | CASSEQANTEAFF | TGTGCCAGCAGTGAGCAGGCGAACACTGAAGCTTTCTTT
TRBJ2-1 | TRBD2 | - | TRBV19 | CASRKGERGGYNEQFF | TGTGCCAGTAGAAAAGGGGAGCGGGGGGGCTACAATGAGCAGTTCTTC
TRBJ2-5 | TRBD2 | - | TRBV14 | CASSPREQETQYF | TGTGCCAGCAGCCCGCGGGAGCAAGAGACCCAGTACTTC
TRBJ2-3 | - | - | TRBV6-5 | CASSRAQTTTDTQYF | TGTGCCAGCAGCAGGGCCCAGACGACCACAGATACGCAGTATTTT
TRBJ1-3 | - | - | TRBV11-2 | CASSKVGRNTIYF | TGTGCCAGCAGTAAAGTGGGTAGAAACACCATATATTTT
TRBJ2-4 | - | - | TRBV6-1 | CASSDRIMLAKNIQYF | TGTGCCAGCAGTGACAGAATTATGCTAGCCAAAAACATTCAGTACTTC
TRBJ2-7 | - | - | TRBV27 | CASSSPGHRSYEQYF | TGTGCCAGCAGTTCCCCGGGACACCGCTCCTACGAGCAGTACTTC
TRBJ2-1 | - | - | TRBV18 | CASSPPGRGYNEQFF | TGTGCCAGCTCACCACCAGGCCGCGGATACAATGAGCAGTTCTTC
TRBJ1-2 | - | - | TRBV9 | CASSVDGHYGYTF | TGTGCCAGCAGCGTAGACGGGCACTATGGCTACACCTTC
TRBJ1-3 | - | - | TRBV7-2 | CASSLASDGFSGNTIYF | TGTGCCAGCAGCTTAGCCTCGGACGGATTCTCTGGAAACACCATATATTTT
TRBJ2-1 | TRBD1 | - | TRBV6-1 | CASSSRTGSYNEQFF | TGTGCCAGCAGTTCCCGGACAGGCTCCTACAATGAGCAGTTCTTC
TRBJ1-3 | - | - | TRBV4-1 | CASSQDLRAGRGSGNTIYF | TGCGCCAGCAGCCAAGATCTTCGTGCAGGGCGGGGATCAGGAAACACCATATATTTT
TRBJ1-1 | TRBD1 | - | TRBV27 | CASHRGGNTEAFF | TGTGCCTCGCACAGGGGCGGTAACACTGAAGCTTTCTTT
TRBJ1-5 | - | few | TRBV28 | CASSTGSGDQPQHF | TGTGCCAGCAGCACAGGGAGCGGCGATCAGCCCCAGCATTTT
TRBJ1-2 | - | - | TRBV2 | CASSDLTSNYGYTF | TGTGCCAGCAGTGATTTAACTTCTAACTATGGCTACACCTTC
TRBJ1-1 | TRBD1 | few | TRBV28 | CASIQGGTGGLGTEAFF | TGTGCCAGCATCCAGGGGGGGACAGGGGGCTTGGGCACTGAAGCTTTCTTT
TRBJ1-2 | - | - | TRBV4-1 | CASSQEVRDRYSNYGYTF | TGCGCCAGCAGCCAAGAGGTACGAGACAGATATTCTAACTATGGCTACACCTTC
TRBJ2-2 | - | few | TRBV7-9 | CASSLGQWAGELFF | TGTGCCAGCAGCTTAGGGCAATGGGCCGGGGAGCTGTTTTTT
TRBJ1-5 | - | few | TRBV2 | CASSRGIGNQPQHF | TGTGCCAGCAGTCGAGGTATTGGCAATCAGCCCCAGCATTTT
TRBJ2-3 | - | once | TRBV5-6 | CASRGGAADTQYF | TGTGCCAGCAGAGGCGGGGCGGCAGATACGCAGTATTTT
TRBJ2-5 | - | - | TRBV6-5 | CASSPRGQETQYF | TGTGCCAGCAGTCCCCGGGGCCAAGAGACCCAGTACTTC
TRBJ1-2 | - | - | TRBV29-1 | CSVERQGRYGYTF | TGCAGCGTTGAAAGGCAGGGACGCTATGGCTACACCTTC
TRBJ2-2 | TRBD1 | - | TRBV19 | CASSIRQGGNTGELFF | TGTGCCAGTAGTATAAGACAGGGGGGGAACACCGGGGAGCTGTTTTTT
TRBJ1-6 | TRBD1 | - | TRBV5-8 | CASGDRGGSPLHF | TGTGCCAGCGGGGACAGGGGAGGTTCACCCCTCCACTTT
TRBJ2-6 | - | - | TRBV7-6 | CASSPGAYSSGANVLTF | TGTGCCAGCAGCCCCGGGGCTTACTCCTCTGGGGCCAACGTCCTGACTTTC
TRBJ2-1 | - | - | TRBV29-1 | CSVALLDEQFF | TGCAGCGTTGCATTACTGGATGAGCAGTTCTTC
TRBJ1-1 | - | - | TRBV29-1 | CSVARTMNTEAFF | TGCAGCGTTGCTAGGACAATGAACACTGAAGCTTTCTTT
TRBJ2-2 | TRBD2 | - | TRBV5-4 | CASSPGLAASGELFF | TGTGCCAGCAGCCCGGGACTAGCGGCCTCCGGGGAGCTGTTTTTT
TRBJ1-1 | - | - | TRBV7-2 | CASSEPRQVLTEAFF | TGTGCCAGCAGCGAGCCCAGACAGGTTCTCACTGAAGCTTTCTTT
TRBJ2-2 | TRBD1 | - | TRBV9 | CASSVGQGFTGELFF | TGTGCCAGCAGCGTTGGACAGGGGTTCACCGGGGAGCTGTTTTTT